Shown below are 21 T cell receptor beta chains from a single sample sequenced in a study of blood T cell repertoires in COVID-19. Here immunoSEQ multiplex PCR was the method, and the copy in TCRdb shows in-frame clones only, minus some. Of roughly 500,000 clones listed, approximately 88% are singletons. Sequencing was performed on PBMCs or T cells enriched from blood (not recorded which). The receptors were gathered from a woman aged 35 to 49 who had recovered from COVID-19.

The CDR3 loop is CASMPLPDRPPDTQYF. CDR3 nucleotides: TGTGCCAGCATGCCCCTCCCGGACAGGCCCCCAGATACGCAGTATTTT. This chain links TRBV2 with TRBJ2-3; TRBD1 agrees at 7 bases. The V segment lost 7 bases and the J segment 4 bases; nucleotides outside the gene matches: 14. Germline V gives CDR1 SNHLY, CDR2 FYNNEI. The CDR3 consists of 16 residues.

V gene TRBV9 combines with J gene TRBJ1-1, with a weak D call TRBD1 (6 bases). The CDR3 totals 14 residues. The ends were cut back, 0 bases at V and 4 bases at J, with 10 bases in the middle. CDR1 is SGDLS and CDR2 is YYNGEE in the germline V gene. CDR3 nucleotides: TGTGCCAGCAGCGTAGCGCCCAGGGGCACTGAAGCTTTCTTT. This sequence encodes CASSVAPRGTEAFF.

The chain uses TRBV5-8 and TRBJ2-7, with D perhaps matching TRBD1 (6 bases). The CDR3 runs to 15 residues. Germline CDR1 reads SGHTS; CDR2 reads YDEGEE. V lost 1 base to trimming and J lost 2 bases, with 13 bases between them. CDR3 amino acids: CASSLPPDRTYEQYF. DNA of the CDR3: TGTGCCAGCAGCTTGCCTCCGGACAGAACCTACGAGCAGTACTTC.

The chain combines TRBV19 with TRBJ2-4; a possible D gene is TRBD1 (7 bases). Trimming pared 1 base from V and 5 bases from J, leaving 18 bases between. This CDR3 region has 17 residues. In germline, CDR1 is LNHDA, CDR2 SQIVND (reference sequence). CDR3 amino acids: CASSIALRQGGENIQYF. The DNA of the CDR3 is TGTGCCAGTAGTATAGCCTTGAGACAGGGAGGAGAAAACATTCAGTACTTC.

This rearrangement joins TRBV7-9 to TRBJ2-7; D is perhaps TRBD1 (5 bases). In germline, CDR1 is SEHNR, CDR2 FQNEAQ (reference sequence). Trimming left V 1 base short and J 2 bases short, with 9 bases between. The CDR3 is 14 residues long. The CDR3 sequence: CASSLDTGTYEQYF. The CDR3 DNA reads as TGTGCCAGCAGCTTAGATACAGGTACCTACGAGCAGTACTTC.

This sequence joins TRBV25-1 and TRBJ2-7, with 9 positions matching TRBD1. The CDR3 runs to 14 residues. Germline V lookup: CDR1 MGHDK, CDR2 SYGVNS. The V and J ends lost 3 bases and 4 bases, in that order; junction bases with no gene match: 4. The CDR3 protein is CASSDPGTGYEQYF. Written as DNA, the CDR3 is TGTGCCAGCAGTGATCCCGGGACAGGGTACGAGCAGTACTTC.

DNA for the CDR3: TGTGCCAGCAGACTCACGAGGGTGCATGAGCAGTTCTTC. Amino acid sequence: CASRLTRVHEQFF. V and J are TRBV6-5 and TRBJ2-1; D is perhaps TRBD2 (5 bases). CDR1 and CDR2 (germline): MNHEY, SVGAGI. V lost 6 bases and J lost 8, with 14 bases in between. The length of the CDR3 is 13 residues.

This chain connects TRBV11-2 to TRBJ2-1, with 9 bases matching TRBD2. The CDR3 contains 16 residues. CDR1 is SGHAT, CDR2 FQNNGV, per germline. V gave up 1 base and J gave up 4 bases; unmatched junction bases: 5. CDR3 loop: CASSLGGTSYYNEQFF. DNA for the CDR3: TGTGCCAGCAGCTTAGGTGGGACTAGCTATTACAATGAGCAGTTCTTC. The entire variable domain, with the rest obtained from reference TRBV11-2 and TRBJ2-1, is as follows: EAGVAQSPRYKIIEKRQSVAFWCNPISGHATLYWYQQILGQGPKLLIQFQNNGVVDDSQLPKDRFSAERLKGVDSTLKIQPAKLEDSAVYLCASSLGGTSYYNEQFFGPGTRLTVL.

In its sample, this clone was seen once. CDR3 DNA: TGTGCCAGCAGCTGGTGGGCGGGGGAGGCCGGTGAGTGGACCTACGAGCAGTACTTC. It codes for CASSWWAGEAGEWTYEQYF. This sequence joins TRBV5-6 and TRBJ2-7, with 7 bases aligning to TRBD2. The CDR3 is 19 amino acids. Germline values: CDR1 SGHDT, CDR2 YYEEEE. V dropped 3 bases and J dropped 2; count of bases not matched to a gene: 20.

V usage is TRBV18 and J usage is TRBJ2-6; D perhaps matches TRBD1 (5 bases). With 0 bases removed from V and 0 bases from J, the gap between germline ends came to 9 bases. This CDR3 comprises 17 residues. The germline V gene encodes CDR1 KGHSH and CDR2 LQKENI. The CDR3 bases are TGTGCCAGCTCACCACCGAAGGGGATCTCTGGGGCCAACGTCCTGACTTTC. Its protein product is CASSPPKGISGANVLTF.

CDR3 region: CASSPRSGTSNYGYTF. The CDR3, as DNA: TGCGCCAGCAGCCCGAGGTCCGGAACTTCTAACTATGGCTACACCTTC. The rearrangement uses TRBV5-1 and TRBJ1-2; D is undetermined. Germline CDR1 SGHRS, CDR2 YFSETQ. This CDR3 comprises 16 residues. The ends were cut back, 4 bases at V and 0 bases at J, with 16 bases in the middle. Filled out from reference TRBV5-1 and TRBJ1-2, the complete variable domain reads KAGVTQTPRYLIKTRGQQVTLSCSPISGHRSVSWYQQTPGQGLQFLFEYFSETQRNKGNFPGRFSGRQFSNSRSEMNVSTLELGDSALYLCASSPRSGTSNYGYTFGSGTRLTVV.

The chain joins TRBV7-8 to TRBJ1-5; tentative D call: TRBD1 (6 bases). Germline V gene sequence: CDR1 SGHVS, CDR2 FQNEAQ. This CDR3 comprises 15 residues. Trimming took off 0 bases at V and 5 bases at J, with 11 bases between the two ends. The CDR3 protein is CASSLAIGGDQPQHF. The CDR3 region has the DNA TGTGCCAGCAGCTTAGCGATAGGGGGTGATCAGCCCCAGCATTTT.

The table lists this clone with a count of one. The rearrangement uses TRBV27 and TRBJ2-7, with 8 nucleotides matching TRBD1. In germline, CDR1 is MNHEY, CDR2 SMNVEV (reference sequence). This CDR3 region has 13 residues. Trimming removed 5 bases from V and 4 bases from J; junction bases left unmatched: 4. Here the CDR3 DNA reads TGTGCCAGCAGTGAATACAGGGGGTACGAGCAGTACTTC. Encoded protein: CASSEYRGYEQYF.

The chain uses TRBV4-1 and TRBJ2-7, with 9 bases aligning to TRBD1. Germline-derived CDR1 and CDR2 are MGHRA and YSYEKL. The CDR3 extends over 16 amino acids. The junction had 10 bases not matched to a gene; V was cut back by 0 bases and J by 7 bases. In nucleotides, the CDR3 is TGCGCCAGCAGCCAAGATCGTACAGGGGGCTTTGGGGAGCAGTACTTC. It codes for CASSQDRTGGFGEQYF.

The chain combines TRBV12-3 or TRBV12-4 with TRBJ2-1; 7 nucleotides match TRBD2. Trimming removed 3 bases from V and 14 bases from J; junction bases left unmatched: 7. The CDR3 has 12 amino acids. The CDR3 DNA reads as TGTGCCAGCAGTTTTTACGCGGGAGATAAGTTCTTC. Translated, it gives CASSFYAGDKFF.

The chain recombines TRBV5-8 with TRBJ2-7, with unresolved D. CDR1 is SGHTS and CDR2 is YDEGEE in the germline V gene. The CDR3 contains 11 residues. Deletions cut 1 base from V and 3 bases from J, with 2 bases between. The CDR3 protein is CASSLRYEQYF. In DNA, the CDR3 is TGTGCCAGCAGCTTGCGCTACGAGCAGTACTTC.

The CDR3 region has the DNA TGCGCCAGCAGCCATTGGTATCGGGAGGGCCGGAGGGCGCAGTTCTTC. Its translation is CASSHWYREGRRAQFF. The chain is built from TRBV4-1 and TRBJ2-1; TRBD2 aligns across 8 bases. V was pared by 3 bases and J by 12 bases, with 16 bases of the junction left unmatched. Germline CDR1 is MGHRA and CDR2 is YSYEKL. This CDR3 is 16 amino acids long.

This clone appeared a few times. This sequence joins TRBV7-9 and TRBJ1-2; maybe TRBD1 (5 bases). This CDR3 has 13 residues. Germline CDR1 SEHNR, CDR2 FQNEAQ (reference sequence). Trimming pared 4 bases from V and 4 bases from J, leaving 10 bases between. The CDR3 DNA is TGTGCCAGCAGCTCATTGACAGCCTATGGCTACACCTTC. Its protein product is CASSSLTAYGYTF.

This chain connects TRBV5-6 to TRBJ2-3; TRBD2 is a possible D gene (5 bases). Germline V gene lookup returns CDR1 SGHDT and CDR2 YYEEEE. This CDR3 is built from 15 residues. Between the trimmed V and J ends, which lost 4 bases and 0 bases, there was a span of 12 bases. CDR3 loop: CASSPLSGSTDTQYF. In DNA, the CDR3 is TGTGCCAGCAGCCCTCTATCGGGGAGCACAGATACGCAGTATTTT.

The chain combines TRBV4-1 with TRBJ1-5, with 10 bases matching TRBD1. In germline, CDR1 is MGHRA, CDR2 YSYEKL. The CDR3 is 19 amino acids. The J segment lost 2 bases and the V segment lost 1 base, leaving 11 bases of the junction unmatched. Written as DNA, the CDR3 is TGCGCCAGCAGCCAAGTCCAGGTAGGGGGACAGGGGCGCAATCAGCCCCAGCATTTT. Its protein is CASSQVQVGGQGRNQPQHF.

This CDR3 is CASSQDEVAGGASYNEQFF. The CDR3 region has the DNA TGTGCCAGCAGCCAAGATGAGGTAGCGGGAGGCGCATCCTACAATGAGCAGTTCTTC. J is TRBJ2-1 and V is TRBV4-2; 10 nucleotides match TRBD2. CDR1 is LGHNA and CDR2 is YNFKEQ in the germline V gene. The CDR3 sequence is 19 residues long. The trim removed 0 bases at V and 1 base at J, leaving 9 bases unmatched.